The T cell receptor beta chain under discussion was sequenced for a study of blood T cell repertoires in COVID-19. TCRdb's table, derived via immunoSEQ multiplex PCR, lists solely in-frame clones and lacks some. The repertoire holds some 85,000 clones, with 75% to 85% as singletons. Germline loops: CDR1 MGHRA, CDR2 YSYEKL. The length of the CDR3 is 16 residues. Of note for this clone: At one end, the junction sequence differs from germline, possibly due to a read error.

Sequenced input: peripheral blood. The receptor was isolated from a woman of 80 years or more with acute or convalescent COVID-19. The chain employs TRBV4-1 and TRBJ2-3; 7 bases align to TRBD2. Written as DNA, the CDR3 is TGCGCCAGCACCCAAACCGGGGGGTCCCTCACAGATACGCAGTATTTT. This translates into CASTQTGGSLTDTQYF.